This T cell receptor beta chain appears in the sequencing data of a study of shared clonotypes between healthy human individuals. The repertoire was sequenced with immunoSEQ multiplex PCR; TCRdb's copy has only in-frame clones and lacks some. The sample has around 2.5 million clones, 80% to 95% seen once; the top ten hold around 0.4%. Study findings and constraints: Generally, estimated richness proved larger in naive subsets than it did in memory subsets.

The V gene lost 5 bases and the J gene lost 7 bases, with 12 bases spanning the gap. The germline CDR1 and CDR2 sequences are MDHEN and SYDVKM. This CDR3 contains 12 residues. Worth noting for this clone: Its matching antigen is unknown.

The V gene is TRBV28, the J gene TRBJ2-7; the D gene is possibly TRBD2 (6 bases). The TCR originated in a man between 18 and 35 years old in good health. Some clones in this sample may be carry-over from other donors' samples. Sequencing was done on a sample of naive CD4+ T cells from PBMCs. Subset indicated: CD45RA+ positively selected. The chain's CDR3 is CASSTGLSEQYF. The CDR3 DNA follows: TGTGCCAGCAGTACGGGACTTTCAGAGCAGTACTTC.